The clone carrying this T cell receptor (beta chain) occurred a few times. The CDR3 is 15 amino acids. The V gene's germline CDR1 is SGHRS and CDR2 YFSETQ. J gave up 1 base and V 4 bases, and 4 bases lay outside the gene matches. This sample is drawn from a study of blood T cell repertoires in COVID-19. In the study overall: COVID-19 samples collected from the United States, Italy and Spain covered acute and convalescent phases. T cells, B-cell-depleted T cells, or PBMCs provided the cDNA or gDNA that served as material.

Per the original data handling: Estimation of nucleated cell counts relied on the amplification of reference gene primers. Generated by immunoSEQ multiplex PCR, the TCRdb table keeps only in-frame clones and is missing some. V, J and clone size derive from that table, while D and trimming were established from the DNA sequence. The table includes some 260,000 clones, about four fifths detected once. This TCR was sampled from an older man with acute or convalescent COVID-19. Sequenced material: peripheral blood. This chain joins TRBV5-1 and TRBJ2-2; TRBD1 agrees at 7 bases. CDR3 in amino acids: CASSRGGGNTGELFF. CDR3 in DNA: TGCGCCAGCAGCCGAGGGGGCGGGAACACCGGGGAGCTGTTTTTT.